Below, 5 T cell receptor beta chains from the same sample are listed, as sequenced in a study of blood T cell repertoires in COVID-19. The repertoire was sequenced with immunoSEQ multiplex PCR; TCRdb's copy has only in-frame clones and lacks some. The top ten clones hold 1% of a sample with 340,000 or so clones, around 90% of them seen once. The sample was peripheral blood. Receptors originate from a man between 50 and 59 years old with active or convalescent COVID-19.

V and J are TRBV5-1 and TRBJ2-3; TRBD1 aligns across 7 bases. The ends lost 3 bases at V and 3 bases at J; junction bases unmatched: 4. CDR1 is SGHRS, CDR2 YFSETQ, per germline. The CDR3 contains 14 residues. CDR3 sequence (DNA): TGCGCCAGCAGCTCGGGACAGTTAACAGATACGCAGTATTTT. Amino acid sequence: CASSSGQLTDTQYF.

This clone occurred a few times. This chain connects TRBV4-3 to TRBJ1-1; D is undetermined. Trimming removed 0 bases at V and 3 bases at J, with 8 bases between. The CDR3 totals 14 residues. Germline assignment: CDR1 LGHNA and CDR2 YSLEER. In DNA form, the CDR3 reads TGCGCCAGCAGCCAAGAAGGAGGTTACACTGAAGCTTTCTTT. This codes for CASSQEGGYTEAFF.

The chain joins TRBV18 to TRBJ1-2; 7 bases are shared with TRBD1. Germline trimming cut 4 bases from V and 3 bases from J; bases unmatched to any gene: 8. CDR3 length: 15 amino acids. The germline V gene has CDR1 KGHSH and CDR2 LQKENI. The CDR3 sequence is CASSRGGGLDYGYTF. Written as DNA, the CDR3 is TGTGCCAGCTCACGAGGAGGGGGCCTGGACTATGGCTACACCTTC.

The chain couples TRBV2 to TRBJ2-5, with 9 nucleotides matching TRBD2. The length of the CDR3 is 13 residues. J lost 1 base, V lost 8 bases, and 2 bases had no gene match. Per the germline V gene, CDR1 is SNHLY and CDR2 is FYNNEI. In DNA, the CDR3 is TGTGCCAGCGGAGCGGGAGGCCAAGAGACCCAGTACTTC. Encoded protein: CASGAGGQETQYF.

The chain links TRBV6-4 to TRBJ2-1, with 10 bases that match TRBD1. V trimming: 6 bases; J trimming: 4 bases; junction bases outside the gene matches: 3. Germline CDR1 MRHNA, CDR2 SNTAGT. The CDR3 covers 14 residues. CDR3 coding DNA: TGTGCCAGCAGCGGACAGGGGGGTTACAATGAGCAGTTCTTC. Translated, it gives CASSGQGGYNEQFF.